This paragraph covers one TCR beta chain sequence. The data belong to a study of cytomegalovirus exposure and HLA in healthy donors. TCRdb keeps only in-frame clones here, not all; method: immunoSEQ multiplex PCR. The data show some 140,000 clones, approximately 86% seen once. From germline, CDR1 is SEHNR and CDR2 FQNEAQ (reference sequence). V was cut by 5 bases and J by 9 bases, with 4 bases left in between. The CDR3 is made up of 10 amino acids. What was sequenced was PBMCs. This TCR derives from a man between 18 and 35 years old in good health and CMV-seropositive. The chain has TRBV7-9 and TRBJ2-2; D unresolved. The CDR3: CASSPWELFF. CDR3 DNA: TGTGCCAGCAGCCCCTGGGAGCTGTTTTTT. The full variable domain, its missing parts supplied by reference TRBV7-9 and TRBJ2-2, is DTGVSQNPRHKITKRGQNVTFRCDPISEHNRLYWYRQTLGQGPEFLTYFQNEAQLEKSRLLSDRFSAERPKGSFSTLEIQRTEQGDSAMYLCASSPWELFFGEGSRLTVL.